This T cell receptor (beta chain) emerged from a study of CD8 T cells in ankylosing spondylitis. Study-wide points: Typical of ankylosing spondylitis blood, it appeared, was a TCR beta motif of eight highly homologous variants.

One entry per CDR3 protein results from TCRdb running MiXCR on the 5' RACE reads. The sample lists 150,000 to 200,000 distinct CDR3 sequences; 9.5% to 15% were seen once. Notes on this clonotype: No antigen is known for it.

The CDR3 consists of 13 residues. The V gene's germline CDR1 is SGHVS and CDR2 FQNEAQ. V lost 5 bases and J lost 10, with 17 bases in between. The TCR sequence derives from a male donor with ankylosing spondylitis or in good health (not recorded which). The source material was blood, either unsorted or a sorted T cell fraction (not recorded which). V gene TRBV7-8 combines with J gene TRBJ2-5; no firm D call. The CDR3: CASSPRPGRDQYF. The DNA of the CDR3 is TGTGCCAGCAGCCCTCGCCCCGGCAGAGACCAGTACTTC.